A selection of T cell receptor beta chains follows, all from one sample in a study of cytomegalovirus exposure and HLA in healthy donors. Method: immunoSEQ multiplex PCR; TCRdb's copy keeps in-frame clones and lacks some. The sample has roughly 160,000 clones, around 85% seen once. The sample consisted of PBMCs. The source of these receptors is a man aged 40-49 years in good health and CMV-seronegative. The CDR3 runs from the conserved cysteine through the conserved F or W. Fields, in order: CDR3 DNA, CDR3 protein, V gene, D gene, clone size, J gene. D genes are given only for firm matches. A row's size may be missing; if present it is once, few, many or a size class.

TGCAGCGCCATACCGGGACAGCAAGTTGTGGACTATGGCTACACCTTC	CSAIPGQQVVDYGYTF	TRBV29-1	TRBD1	.	TRBJ1-2
TGTGCCAGCAGCCCGTTGAAGACAGCGAACACTGAAGCTTTCTTT	CASSPLKTANTEAFF	TRBV7-8	.	once	TRBJ1-1
TGTGCCAGCAGCCAAGAAGAGGGACAGGGTGCCTACGAGCAGTACTTC	CASSQEEGQGAYEQYF	TRBV4-2	TRBD1	few	TRBJ2-7
TGTGCCAGCAGCCCAGTAGCAGGGAGCACAGATACGCAGTATTTT	CASSPVAGSTDTQYF	TRBV7-3	.	.	TRBJ2-3
TGCGCCAGCAGCTTGGGTGGGTTAGTACTCGGGAGCTCCTATAATTCACCCCTCCACTTT	CASSLGGLVLGSSYNSPLHF	TRBV5-1	.	.	TRBJ1-6
TGTGCCAGCAGCGTAACATCTAGCGGGGGAATTCTCTACGAGCAGTACTTC	CASSVTSSGGILYEQYF	TRBV9	TRBD2	.	TRBJ2-7
TGTGCCAGCAGCAAAAGAGCCCAGGTGTCCGGGATCCACGAGCAGTACTTC	CASSKRAQVSGIHEQYF	TRBV21-1	.	.	TRBJ2-7
TGCGCCAGCAGCTCCGGGACACCCGACAATGAGCAGTTCTTC	CASSSGTPDNEQFF	TRBV5-1	.	.	TRBJ2-1
TGTGCCTCAGGGGGCGCCGGGCAGCCCCAGCATTTT	CASGGAGQPQHF	TRBV28	TRBD1	few	TRBJ1-5
TGTGCCAGCAGTGGATTGGCGGGGGAAGGGTCACCCCTCCACTTT	CASSGLAGEGSPLHF	TRBV2	.	once	TRBJ1-6
TGTGCCAGCAGCCCCATTGAGGGCTTGGCGGGCGAGCAGTACTTC	CASSPIEGLAGEQYF	TRBV11-1	.	.	TRBJ2-7
TGTGCCAGCAGCCCAGGGAATCAGCCCCAGCATTTT	CASSPGNQPQHF	TRBV7-8	.	.	TRBJ1-5
TGTGCCAGCAGCTTAGTTCAGGGGGCTAAGAAAGGATATAGCAATCAGCCCCAGCATTTT	CASSLVQGAKKGYSNQPQHF	TRBV11-3	TRBD1	few	TRBJ1-5
TGTGCCAGCAGCACCGGCGGGACAGGGTTGTCCGGGGAGCTGTTTTTT	CASSTGGTGLSGELFF	TRBV21-1	.	.	TRBJ2-2
TGCAGCGTTGTTGACAGCTCCTACGAGCAGTACTTC	CSVVDSSYEQYF	TRBV29-1	.	.	TRBJ2-7
TGCGCCAGCAGCTTGGCCGGCCAGGGGTACGAGCAGTACTTC	CASSLAGQGYEQYF	TRBV5-1	.	.	TRBJ2-7
TGTGCCAGCAGTCCCGGGACTAGCGAGTTCACCGGGGAGCTGTTTTTT	CASSPGTSEFTGELFF	TRBV9	TRBD2	.	TRBJ2-2
TGTGCCAGCAGCTTAGGGGCAGGGATAGGTAAACTGTTTTTT	CASSLGAGIGKLFF	TRBV11-2	.	.	TRBJ1-4
TGCGCCAGCAGCCAAGGGACAGGGGGGTATGGCTACACCTTC	CASSQGTGGYGYTF	TRBV4-1	TRBD1	.	TRBJ1-2
TGTGCCATCAGCTCACAGGCAACCTACACCGGGGAGCTGTTTTTT	CAISSQATYTGELFF	TRBV10-3	.	.	TRBJ2-2
TGTGCCAGCACCGTTGGGACTAGCGGGGGGCTAACCTACAATGAGCAGTTCTTC	CASTVGTSGGLTYNEQFF	TRBV9	TRBD2	.	TRBJ2-1
TGCGCCAGCAGCTTGGGACGACCCCAACCGGTGAAGGGGGAGCAGTACTTC	CASSLGRPQPVKGEQYF	TRBV5-1	.	.	TRBJ2-7
TGTGCCAGCAGCTTGGGCGCCAGGGCTTATGGCTACACCTTC	CASSLGARAYGYTF	TRBV5-8	.	.	TRBJ1-2
TGTGCCAGCAGCCAAAGGGACAGGGGAAGCACTGAAGCTTTCTTT	CASSQRDRGSTEAFF	TRBV5-5	TRBD1	once	TRBJ1-1